Listed below are T cell receptor beta chains from one sample, sequenced in a study of OX40 agonist ivuxolimab in advanced cancers. Using immunoSEQ multiplex PCR, the repertoire was profiled, and TCRdb retains in-frame clones only, with some absent. The sample holds roughly 59,000 clones, nearly 95% seen once. The sequences come from CD4+ or CD8+ T cells sorted from blood, collected in a trial of the OX40 agonist ivuxolimab. These receptors all stem from an adult with an advanced solid tumor such as melanoma, head and neck, liver or kidney cancer. CDR3s include the opening cysteine and the closing phenylalanine or tryptophan. D genes are given only for firm matches. The size entry is marked missing in some rows and otherwise reads once, few, many or a size class.

clone size: few
J gene: TRBJ2-7
V gene: TRBV5-1
D gene: -
CDR3 protein: CASSLGQEQYF
CDR3 DNA: TGCGCCAGCAGCTTAGGACAGGAGCAGTACTTC

clone size: medium-sized
J gene: TRBJ1-1
V gene: TRBV5-8
D gene: TRBD1
CDR3 protein: CASMPIPGTGNTEAFF
CDR3 DNA: TGTGCCAGCATGCCCATTCCCGGGACAGGGAACACTGAAGCTTTCTTT

clone size: -
J gene: TRBJ2-3
V gene: TRBV12-5
D gene: -
CDR3 protein: CASGHPLTASTDTQYF
CDR3 DNA: TGTGCTAGTGGTCATCCCCTAACCGCTAGCACAGATACGCAGTATTTT

clone size: -
J gene: TRBJ2-7
V gene: TRBV19
D gene: -
CDR3 protein: CASSVQQGLSSYEQYF
CDR3 DNA: TGTGCCAGTAGTGTTCAACAGGGTTTATCCTCCTACGAGCAGTACTTC

clone size: -
J gene: TRBJ2-3
V gene: TRBV5-1
D gene: TRBD2
CDR3 protein: CASSLKAGGTTDTQYF
CDR3 DNA: TGCGCCAGCAGCTTGAAAGCGGGGGGCACCACAGATACGCAGTATTTT

clone size: -
J gene: TRBJ1-6
V gene: TRBV2
D gene: -
CDR3 protein: CASLGDDEGGDYNSPLHF
CDR3 DNA: TGTGCCAGCTTGGGTGATGATGAGGGAGGTGATTATAATTCACCCCTCCACTTT

clone size: -
J gene: TRBJ1-1
V gene: TRBV14
D gene: -
CDR3 protein: CASSQGTEAFF
CDR3 DNA: TGTGCCAGCAGCCAGGGGACTGAAGCTTTCTTT

clone size: -
J gene: TRBJ2-6
V gene: TRBV4-1
D gene: -
CDR3 protein: CASSQDGDRSSGANVLTF
CDR3 DNA: TGCGCCAGCAGCCAAGATGGAGACCGTAGCTCTGGGGCCAACGTCCTGACTTTC

clone size: -
J gene: TRBJ2-7
V gene: TRBV19
D gene: -
CDR3 protein: CASSIYEGRYEQYF
CDR3 DNA: TGTGCCAGTAGTATTTATGAGGGGCGGTACGAGCAGTACTTC

clone size: -
J gene: TRBJ2-6
V gene: TRBV27
D gene: -
CDR3 protein: CASSTLIATGANVLTF
CDR3 DNA: TGTGCCAGCAGTACCCTTATTGCTACTGGGGCCAACGTCCTGACTTTC

clone size: once
J gene: TRBJ1-3
V gene: TRBV4-1
D gene: TRBD1
CDR3 protein: CASSQGRGPGNTIYF
CDR3 DNA: TGCGCCAGCAGCCAAGGGAGGGGGCCTGGAAACACCATATATTTT

clone size: -
J gene: TRBJ2-7
V gene: TRBV19
D gene: TRBD1
CDR3 protein: CASGPGQGYEQYF
CDR3 DNA: TGTGCCAGTGGTCCGGGACAGGGCTACGAGCAGTACTTC

clone size: -
J gene: TRBJ1-3
V gene: TRBV9
D gene: -
CDR3 protein: CASSERPQGRVGNTIYF
CDR3 DNA: TGTGCCAGCAGCGAAAGACCCCAGGGGCGGGTTGGAAACACCATATATTTT

clone size: -
J gene: TRBJ1-3
V gene: TRBV9
D gene: -
CDR3 protein: CASSVVGAPGNTIYF
CDR3 DNA: TGTGCCAGCAGCGTAGTGGGAGCACCGGGAAACACCATATATTTT

clone size: once
J gene: TRBJ1-1
V gene: TRBV5-1
D gene: -
CDR3 protein: CASSLTRENTEAFF
CDR3 DNA: TGCGCCAGCAGCTTAACGAGGGAGAACACTGAAGCTTTCTTT

clone size: once
J gene: TRBJ2-5
V gene: TRBV2
D gene: TRBD2
CDR3 protein: CASSVDPGTSGRFGETQYF
CDR3 DNA: TGTGCCAGCAGTGTCGACCCCGGGACTAGCGGGAGATTCGGAGAGACCCAGTACTTC

clone size: -
J gene: TRBJ2-1
V gene: TRBV19
D gene: TRBD2
CDR3 protein: CASSIDQAGGLYNEQFF
CDR3 DNA: TGTGCCAGTAGTATAGATCAAGCGGGGGGCCTCTACAATGAGCAGTTCTTC

clone size: -
J gene: TRBJ1-1
V gene: TRBV30
D gene: -
CDR3 protein: CAWSGSPMNTEAFF
CDR3 DNA: TGTGCCTGGTCCGGTAGTCCCATGAACACTGAAGCTTTCTTT

clone size: -
J gene: TRBJ1-1
V gene: TRBV19
D gene: TRBD1
CDR3 protein: CASSAPGGHTEAFF
CDR3 DNA: TGTGCCAGTAGTGCTCCAGGGGGGCACACTGAAGCTTTCTTT

clone size: -
J gene: TRBJ2-1
V gene: TRBV19
D gene: -
CDR3 protein: CASSMARRDNEQFF
CDR3 DNA: TGTGCCAGTAGTATGGCCAGGCGGGACAATGAGCAGTTCTTC

clone size: -
J gene: TRBJ2-7
V gene: TRBV11-2
D gene: -
CDR3 protein: CASSEGGGAYYEQYF
CDR3 DNA: TGTGCCAGCAGCGAAGGTGGGGGGGCTTACTACGAGCAGTACTTC

clone size: -
J gene: TRBJ2-5
V gene: TRBV19
D gene: -
CDR3 protein: CASSEGLVSETQYF
CDR3 DNA: TGTGCCAGTAGCGAGGGACTGGTCTCCGAGACCCAGTACTTC

clone size: -
J gene: TRBJ1-2
V gene: TRBV6-6
D gene: -
CDR3 protein: CASSPGQLNYGYTF
CDR3 DNA: TGTGCCAGCAGTCCGGGACAACTTAACTATGGCTACACCTTC

clone size: -
J gene: TRBJ1-2
V gene: TRBV19
D gene: TRBD1
CDR3 protein: CASSFGQDGYTF
CDR3 DNA: TGTGCCAGTAGTTTCGGACAGGATGGCTACACCTTC

clone size: -
J gene: TRBJ1-5
V gene: TRBV5-1
D gene: -
CDR3 protein: CASSLEGVANQPQHF
CDR3 DNA: TGCGCCAGCAGCTTGGAGGGGGTAGCAAATCAGCCCCAGCATTTT

clone size: once
J gene: TRBJ2-7
V gene: TRBV4-1
D gene: -
CDR3 protein: CASSQVSNTYEQYF
CDR3 DNA: TGCGCCAGCAGCCAAGTTTCGAATACCTACGAGCAGTACTTC

clone size: -
J gene: TRBJ1-4
V gene: TRBV21-1
D gene: -
CDR3 protein: CASSRDKEDSSLNEKLFF
CDR3 DNA: TGTGCCAGCAGCCGCGATAAGGAGGATTCGAGTCTTAATGAAAAACTGTTTTTT

clone size: -
J gene: TRBJ2-7
V gene: TRBV10-3
D gene: -
CDR3 protein: CASANSGGYEQYF
CDR3 DNA: TGTGCCTCCGCGAATTCCGGGGGCTACGAGCAGTACTTC

clone size: few
J gene: TRBJ1-1
V gene: TRBV7-9
D gene: -
CDR3 protein: CASRSQEAEAFF
CDR3 DNA: TGTGCCAGCAGATCTCAGGAGGCTGAAGCTTTCTTT

clone size: -
J gene: TRBJ1-2
V gene: TRBV28
D gene: -
CDR3 protein: CASSLRENYGYTF
CDR3 DNA: TGTGCCAGCAGTTTAAGAGAAAACTATGGCTACACCTTC

clone size: -
J gene: TRBJ2-1
V gene: TRBV19
D gene: TRBD1
CDR3 protein: CASSMTGSHNEQFF
CDR3 DNA: TGTGCCAGTAGTATGACAGGGTCCCACAATGAGCAGTTCTTC

clone size: -
J gene: TRBJ1-4
V gene: TRBV5-6
D gene: -
CDR3 protein: CASSFGEGNEKLFF
CDR3 DNA: TGTGCCAGCAGCTTCGGAGAGGGTAATGAAAAACTGTTTTTT

clone size: -
J gene: TRBJ2-2
V gene: TRBV7-2
D gene: TRBD1
CDR3 protein: CASSLENRGHTGELFF
CDR3 DNA: TGTGCCAGCAGCTTAGAAAACAGGGGGCACACCGGGGAGCTGTTTTTT

clone size: -
J gene: TRBJ1-6
V gene: TRBV5-4
D gene: TRBD1
CDR3 protein: CASSRTGVESPLHF
CDR3 DNA: TGTGCCAGCAGCCGGACAGGGGTTGAATCACCCCTCCACTTT

clone size: -
J gene: TRBJ1-2
V gene: TRBV7-9
D gene: TRBD1
CDR3 protein: CASSWGAPTGRYYGYTF
CDR3 DNA: TGTGCCAGCAGCTGGGGGGCTCCGACAGGGCGGTACTATGGCTACACCTTC

clone size: once
J gene: TRBJ2-7
V gene: TRBV27
D gene: -
CDR3 protein: CASSFFGYEQYF
CDR3 DNA: TGTGCCAGCAGTTTCTTTGGATACGAGCAGTACTTC

clone size: -
J gene: TRBJ2-2
V gene: TRBV6-5
D gene: -
CDR3 protein: CASSYVTQGTGELFF
CDR3 DNA: TGTGCCAGCAGTTACGTTACCCAGGGGACCGGGGAGCTGTTTTTT

clone size: few
J gene: TRBJ1-1
V gene: TRBV4-1
D gene: -
CDR3 protein: CASSQDRNTEAFF
CDR3 DNA: TGCGCCAGCAGCCAAGACAGGAACACTGAAGCTTTCTTT

clone size: -
J gene: TRBJ1-4
V gene: TRBV4-3
D gene: -
CDR3 protein: CASSPRLTVNEKLFF
CDR3 DNA: TGCGCCAGCAGCCCCAGGTTAACAGTTAATGAAAAACTGTTTTTT

clone size: -
J gene: TRBJ2-1
V gene: TRBV29-1
D gene: TRBD2
CDR3 protein: CSVETSGGTNEQFF
CDR3 DNA: TGCAGCGTTGAAACTAGCGGGGGGACAAATGAGCAGTTCTTC

clone size: -
J gene: TRBJ1-2
V gene: TRBV19
D gene: TRBD1
CDR3 protein: CASISPRQGNYGYTF
CDR3 DNA: TGTGCCAGTATATCGCCGCGACAGGGGAACTATGGCTACACCTTC

clone size: -
J gene: TRBJ2-1
V gene: TRBV7-2
D gene: -
CDR3 protein: CASSLDMGGPYNEQFF
CDR3 DNA: TGTGCCAGCAGCTTAGATATGGGGGGACCCTACAATGAGCAGTTCTTC

clone size: -
J gene: TRBJ1-5
V gene: TRBV19
D gene: -
CDR3 protein: CASSVWDAKHQPQHF
CDR3 DNA: TGTGCCAGTAGTGTCTGGGACGCTAAGCATCAGCCCCAGCATTTT